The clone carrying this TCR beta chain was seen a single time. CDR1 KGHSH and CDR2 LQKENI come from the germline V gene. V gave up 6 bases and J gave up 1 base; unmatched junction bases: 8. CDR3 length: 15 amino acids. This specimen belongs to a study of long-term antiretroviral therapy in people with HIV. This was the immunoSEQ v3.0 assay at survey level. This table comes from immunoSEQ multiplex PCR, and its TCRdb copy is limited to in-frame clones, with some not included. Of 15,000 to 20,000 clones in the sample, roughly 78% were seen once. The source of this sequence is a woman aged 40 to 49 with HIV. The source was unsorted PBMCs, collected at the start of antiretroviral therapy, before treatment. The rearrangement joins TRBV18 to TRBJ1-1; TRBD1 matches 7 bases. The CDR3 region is CASSEGQAPNTEAFF. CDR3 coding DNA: TGTGCCAGCTCGGAAGGACAGGCACCGAACACTGAAGCTTTCTTT.